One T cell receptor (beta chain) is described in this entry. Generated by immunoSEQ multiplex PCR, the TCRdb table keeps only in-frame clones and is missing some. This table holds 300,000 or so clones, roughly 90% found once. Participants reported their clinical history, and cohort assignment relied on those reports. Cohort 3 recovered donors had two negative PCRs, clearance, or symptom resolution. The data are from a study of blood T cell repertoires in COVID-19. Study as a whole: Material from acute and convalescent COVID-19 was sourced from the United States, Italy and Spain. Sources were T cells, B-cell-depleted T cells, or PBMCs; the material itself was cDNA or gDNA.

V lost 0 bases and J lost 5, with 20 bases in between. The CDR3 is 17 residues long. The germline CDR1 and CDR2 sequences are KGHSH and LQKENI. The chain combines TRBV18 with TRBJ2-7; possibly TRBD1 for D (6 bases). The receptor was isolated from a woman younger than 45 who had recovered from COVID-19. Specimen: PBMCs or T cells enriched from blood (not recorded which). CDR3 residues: CASSPPIRPQGVDEQYF. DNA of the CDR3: TGTGCCAGCTCACCACCGATAAGGCCACAGGGTGTGGACGAGCAGTACTTC.